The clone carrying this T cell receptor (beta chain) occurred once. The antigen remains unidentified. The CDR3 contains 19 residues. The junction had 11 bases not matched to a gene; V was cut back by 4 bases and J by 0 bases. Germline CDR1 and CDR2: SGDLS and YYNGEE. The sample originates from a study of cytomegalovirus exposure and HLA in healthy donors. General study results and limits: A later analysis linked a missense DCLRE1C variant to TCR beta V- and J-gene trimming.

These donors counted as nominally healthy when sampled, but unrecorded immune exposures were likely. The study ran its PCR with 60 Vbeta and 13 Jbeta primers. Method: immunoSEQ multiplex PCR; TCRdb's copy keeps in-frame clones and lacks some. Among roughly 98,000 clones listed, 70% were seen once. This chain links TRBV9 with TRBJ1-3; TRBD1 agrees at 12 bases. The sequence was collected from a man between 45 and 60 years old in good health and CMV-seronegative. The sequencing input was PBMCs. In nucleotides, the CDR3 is TGTGCCAGCAGCTCTACCGGGACAGGGGGCACTCTCTCTGGAAACACCATATATTTT. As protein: CASSSTGTGGTLSGNTIYF.